The 29 T cell receptor beta chains given below trace back to one sample, sequenced in a study of blood T cell repertoires in COVID-19. Using immunoSEQ multiplex PCR, the repertoire was profiled, and TCRdb retains in-frame clones only, with some absent. The table lists about 250,000 clones, over 85% of them singletons, with roughly 4% in the top ten. Sequenced: PBMCs or T cells enriched from blood (not recorded which). The receptors were sampled from a young woman with acute COVID-19.

V usage is TRBV29-1 and J usage is TRBJ1-2, with TRBD1 identical over 9 bases. Germline V gives CDR1 SQVTM, CDR2 ANQGSEA. CDR3 length: 14 amino acids. V was pared by 6 bases and J by 5 bases, with 10 bases of the junction left unmatched. The CDR3 DNA is TGCAGCGTGAGGGACAGGGTCGGAGCATATGGCTACACCTTC. It encodes CSVRDRVGAYGYTF.

The rearrangement links TRBV6-5 to TRBJ2-7; 8 bases map to TRBD1. Germline CDR1 reads MNHEY; CDR2 reads SVGAGI. CDR3 length: 15 amino acids. After removal of 5 bases from V and 5 bases from J, the junction contained 11 bases not matched to a gene. CDR3 region: CASSQDREVSHEQYF. The CDR3 bases are TGTGCCAGCAGTCAGGACAGGGAGGTTTCCCACGAGCAGTACTTC.

The rearrangement uses TRBV5-4 and TRBJ2-5; 9 positions agree with TRBD1. V lost 3 bases and J lost 5; bases outside the gene matches: 5. The germline gives CDR1 SGHNT, CDR2 YYREEE (reference sequence). The CDR3 is made up of 14 amino acids. CDR3 loop: CASSSRQGDETQYF. The CDR3 nucleotides read TGTGCCAGCAGCTCGAGACAGGGGGACGAGACCCAGTACTTC.

This chain connects TRBV4-1 to TRBJ1-2; no reliable D call. Germline lookup yields CDR1 MGHRA and CDR2 YSYEKL. Trimming stripped 1 base from V and 1 base from J, with 13 bases between. The CDR3 sequence is 16 residues long. Here the CDR3 DNA reads TGCGCCAGCAGCCAAGTAAATGTAGATAATAACTATGGCTACACCTTC. Protein sequence: CASSQVNVDNNYGYTF.

This rearrangement joins TRBV9 to TRBJ2-1; 10 nucleotides match TRBD2. The J segment lost 2 bases and the V segment lost 3 bases, leaving 2 bases of the junction unmatched. CDR1 and CDR2 (germline): SGDLS, YYNGEE. The CDR3 is made up of 15 amino acids. The CDR3 coding sequence is TGTGCCAGCAGCGCTAGCGGGGGAACCTACAATGAGCAGTTCTTC. Amino acid sequence: CASSASGGTYNEQFF.

J is TRBJ1-4 and V is TRBV2; D is ambiguous. There are 15 residues in the CDR3. The germline V gene encodes CDR1 SNHLY and CDR2 FYNNEI. Trimming stripped 1 base from V and 4 bases from J, with 10 bases between. CDR3 region: CASSEVTIGNEKLFF. CDR3 coding DNA: TGTGCCAGCAGTGAAGTCACGATCGGTAATGAAAAACTGTTTTTT.

This clone was picked up one time. The V gene is TRBV19, the J gene TRBJ2-7; unclear D gene. The V end lost 5 bases, the J end lost 5 bases, and 19 bases lay between the germline ends. Germline lookup yields CDR1 LNHDA and CDR2 SQIVND (reference sequence). The CDR3 loop spans 15 amino acids. This CDR3 is CASSDQAGSLHEQYF. The CDR3 region has the DNA TGTGCCAGTAGTGATCAGGCAGGAAGCCTACACGAGCAGTACTTC.

The rearrangement joins TRBV4-3 to TRBJ1-2; weak D call: TRBD1 (6 bases). V was clipped by 0 bases and J by 6 bases, with 20 bases between them. This CDR3 is built from 17 residues. Looked up from germline, CDR1 is LGHNA and CDR2 is YSLEER. CDR3 region: CASSQEAEWGGGNGYTF. The CDR3 nucleotides read TGCGCCAGCAGCCAAGAAGCGGAGTGGGGGGGCGGTAATGGCTACACCTTC.

V and J are TRBV20-1 and TRBJ1-2; 10 positions agree with TRBD1. The V segment lost 3 bases and the J segment 3 bases; nucleotides outside the gene matches: 10. The CDR3 is 16 amino acids. Germline CDR1 is DFQATT and CDR2 is SNEGSKA (reference sequence). CDR3 loop: CSASSATTGGYYGYTF. CDR3 nucleotides: TGCAGTGCTAGTTCAGCCACGACAGGGGGCTACTATGGCTACACCTTC.

The CDR3 coding sequence is TGCGCCAGCAGCCAAGGGACAGGGTTCTACAATGAGCAGTTCTTC. Translated: CASSQGTGFYNEQFF. This chain uses TRBV4-1 with TRBJ2-1, with 8 positions matching TRBD1. The CDR3 is made up of 15 amino acids. The germline gives CDR1 MGHRA, CDR2 YSYEKL. Germline trimming cut 1 base from V and 3 bases from J; bases unmatched to any gene: 2.

V usage is TRBV4-1 and J usage is TRBJ2-7; D remains unclear. The germline V and J ends were trimmed by 1 base and 7 bases, with 5 bases remaining between them. Germline V gene data show CDR1 as MGHRA and CDR2 as YSYEKL. There are 11 residues in the CDR3. CDR3 coding DNA: TGCGCCAGCAGCCAAGGAGAGGAGCAGTACTTC. The encoded protein is CASSQGEEQYF.

The chain has TRBV5-6 and TRBJ2-5; tentatively, D is TRBD2 (6 bases). The CDR3 is made up of 15 amino acids. V was shortened by 0 bases and J by 4 bases, with 13 bases between the two germline ends. Per the germline V gene, CDR1 is SGHDT and CDR2 is YYEEEE. The CDR3, as DNA: TGTGCCAGCAGCTTGGGGGCGGGGACGGGAGAGACCCAGTACTTC. Residues: CASSLGAGTGETQYF. Together with reference TRBV5-6 and TRBJ2-5, the CDR3 gives the full variable domain: DAGVTQSPTHLIKTRGQQVTLRCSPKSGHDTVSWYQQALGQGPQFIFQYYEEEERQRGNFPDRFSGHQFPNYSSELNVNALLLGDSALYLCASSLGAGTGETQYFGPGTRLLVL.

The gene calls are TRBV5-1 and TRBJ1-2; a possible D gene is TRBD1 (5 bases). The length of the CDR3 is 14 residues. CDR1 SGHRS and CDR2 YFSETQ come from the germline V gene. Trimming took 4 bases from V and 1 from J, leaving 11 bases between them. CDR3 sequence reads: CASSLGQNNYGYTF. The CDR3 nucleotides are TGCGCCAGCAGCCTGGGGCAGAATAACTATGGCTACACCTTC.

This sequence joins TRBV7-9 and TRBJ1-1; a possible D gene is TRBD1 (5 bases). The length of the CDR3 is 13 residues. Germline CDR1 is SEHNR and CDR2 is FQNEAQ (reference sequence). Trimming cost V 5 bases and J 4 bases, with 11 bases left between them. CDR3 sequence (DNA): TGTGCCAGCAGCCCCAGGGAACCCACTGAAGCTTTCTTT. Translated: CASSPREPTEAFF.

CDR3 loop: CASSLVASADNEQFF. CDR3 bases: TGTGCCAGCAGCTTAGTAGCTAGCGCGGACAATGAGCAGTTCTTC. This chain connects TRBV7-6 to TRBJ2-1, with D perhaps matching TRBD2 (6 bases). V lost 1 base to trimming and J lost 5 bases, with 12 bases between them. The CDR3 extends over 15 amino acids. The V gene's germline CDR1 is SGHVS and CDR2 FNYEAQ.

J is TRBJ2-3 and V is TRBV15; D is perhaps TRBD2 (5 bases). The CDR3 loop spans 17 amino acids. V lost 0 bases and J lost 0, with 13 bases in between. Germline assignment: CDR1 LNHNV and CDR2 YYDKDF (reference sequence). In nucleotides, the CDR3 is TGTGCCACCAGCAGAGACGAACTAGGTTTTAGCACAGATACGCAGTATTTT. Its protein product is CATSRDELGFSTDTQYF.

This clone was found a few times. CDR3 nucleotide sequence: TGTGCCAGCAGTTACTTGCGGGGGTGGGAGACCCAGTACTTC. Protein sequence: CASSYLRGWETQYF. The genes are TRBV6-2 or TRBV6-3 and TRBJ2-5, with 7 nucleotides matching TRBD2. V dropped 1 base and J dropped 5; count of bases not matched to a gene: 4. The CDR3 length is 14 residues. Germline lookup yields CDR1 MNHEY and CDR2 SVGEGT.

This clone was counted many times. This chain joins TRBV27 and TRBJ2-7; TRBD2 aligns across 8 bases. CDR3 length: 15 amino acids. From germline, CDR1 is MNHEY and CDR2 SMNVEV (reference sequence). Trimming at V came to 6 bases and at J to 1 base, leaving 8 bases not matched to a gene. CDR3 sequence reads: CASRYSGGPSYEQYF. The CDR3 bases are TGTGCCAGCAGATACTCGGGGGGGCCTTCCTACGAGCAGTACTTC.

The count of this clone is one. The chain couples TRBV5-5 to TRBJ1-2; D remains ambiguous. The CDR3 runs 14 residues. The V gene's germline CDR1 is SGHKS and CDR2 YYEKEE (reference sequence). Trimming shortened V by 2 bases and J by 0 bases, and 8 bases separated the two germline ends. Here the CDR3 DNA reads TGTGCCAGCAGCTTAGTCGAGGCTAACTATGGCTACACCTTC. This codes for CASSLVEANYGYTF.

Of note for this clone: Other DNA sequences in this specimen translate into the identical CDR3. The chain is built from TRBV9 and TRBJ1-2; no firm D call. The CDR3 is made up of 13 amino acids. The germline V and J ends were trimmed by 0 bases and 2 bases, with 5 bases remaining between them. Germline CDR1 reads SGDLS; CDR2 reads YYNGEE. DNA of the CDR3: TGTGCCAGCAGCGTAGGGCAGAACTATGGCTACACCTTC. Protein: CASSVGQNYGYTF.

The chain is built from TRBV19 and TRBJ1-2; a weak D match, TRBD1 (6 bases). Per the germline V gene, CDR1 is LNHDA and CDR2 is SQIVND (reference sequence). Between the trimmed V and J ends, which lost 3 bases and 1 base, there was a span of 12 bases. The CDR3 extends over 15 amino acids. The CDR3 DNA is TGTGCCAGTAGTATTGTAGCAGGGGATAACTATGGCTACACCTTC. Protein sequence: CASSIVAGDNYGYTF.

The chain has TRBV10-3 and TRBJ1-5; the D is unclear. The CDR3 runs 16 residues. Germline-derived CDR1 and CDR2 are ENHRY and SYGVKD. Trimming took off 0 bases at V and 2 bases at J, with 11 bases between the two ends. The CDR3 loop is CAISESVPARNQPQHF. Written as DNA, the CDR3 is TGTGCCATCAGTGAGTCGGTGCCCGCGCGCAATCAGCCCCAGCATTTT.

The rearrangement links TRBV9 to TRBJ2-3, with TRBD2 matching over 8 bases. The germline gives CDR1 SGDLS, CDR2 YYNGEE. V shed 0 bases, J shed 2 bases, and the junction held 11 bases outside the gene matches. The CDR3 covers 18 residues. The CDR3 DNA reads TGTGCCAGCAGCGTAGCTACACGTGCTAGCGGGTTCACAGATACGCAGTATTTT. This translates into CASSVATRASGFTDTQYF.

This sequence joins TRBV10-2 and TRBJ1-4; 7 nucleotides agree with TRBD1. This CDR3 is built from 15 residues. The J segment lost 3 bases and the V segment lost 0 bases, leaving 1 base of the junction unmatched. The V gene's germline CDR1 is WSHSY and CDR2 SAAADI. The CDR3 bases are TGCGCCAGCAGTGAGTCTCAGGGGGCTAATGAAAAACTGTTTTTT. The encoded protein is CASSESQGANEKLFF.

The chain couples TRBV5-6 to TRBJ2-6; D remains unclear. This CDR3 region has 15 residues. Trimming took off 1 base at V and 4 bases at J, with 9 bases between the two ends. The germline gives CDR1 SGHDT, CDR2 YYEEEE. The CDR3 loop is CASSLPVSGANVLTF. DNA of the CDR3: TGTGCCAGCAGCTTGCCCGTCTCCGGGGCCAACGTCCTGACTTTC.

A single count supports this clone. The chain employs TRBV5-5 and TRBJ2-2; TRBD2 aligns across 9 bases. The V and J ends lost 3 bases and 1 base, in that order; junction bases with no gene match: 1. CDR3 length equals 15 residues. CDR1 is SGHKS and CDR2 is YYEKEE in the germline V gene (reference sequence). CDR3 sequence (DNA): TGTGCCAGCAGCTCACTAGCGGGGAACACCGGGGAGCTGTTTTTT. Its translation is CASSSLAGNTGELFF.

The rearrangement joins TRBV5-5 to TRBJ1-2; D gene ambiguous. The germline V gene encodes CDR1 SGHKS and CDR2 YYEKEE (reference sequence). Trimming left V 0 bases short and J 8 bases short, with 11 bases between. CDR3 length: 13 amino acids. The CDR3 sequence: CASSLVASGGYTF. The CDR3 DNA reads TGTGCCAGCAGCTTGGTAGCCTCTGGGGGCTACACCTTC.

This clone was found once. The V and J genes are TRBV5-1 and TRBJ1-1, with D uncertain. Germline V gene lookup returns CDR1 SGHRS and CDR2 YFSETQ. There are 12 residues in the CDR3. The V gene lost 7 bases and the J gene lost 0 bases, with 7 bases spanning the gap. CDR3 protein: CASRQMNTEAFF. The DNA for the CDR3 is TGCGCCAGCCGCCAGATGAACACTGAAGCTTTCTTT.

The rearrangement joins TRBV5-5 to TRBJ2-3; maybe TRBD1 (6 bases). The V end lost 4 bases, the J end lost 1 base, and 10 bases lay between the germline ends. From germline, CDR1 is SGHKS and CDR2 YYEKEE (reference sequence). The CDR3 totals 14 residues. The CDR3 DNA reads TGTGCCAGCAGCCTCTGGACAGGCACAGATACGCAGTATTTT. As protein: CASSLWTGTDTQYF.